The next 27 T cell receptor beta chains were all read from a single sample in a study of post-analysis software for immune sequencing data. Study results and limitations: Comparison of patients with controls showed about 5 TRBV segments more frequent in patients, TRBV5-6, TRBV5-1 and TRBV20-1 among them.

Researchers reported that TCR beta cDNA libraries carried unique molecular identifiers. Each CDR3 protein is one row after TCRdb ran MiXCR on the PCR reads. The sample consists of 450,000 to 700,000 distinct CDR3 sequences, roughly 45% of them appearing once. These receptors are not linked to any known antigen. Material: blood. All receptors derive from a girl aged 5 to 17 with multiple sclerosis.

The CDR3 reads CASSPGLVGEQYF. CDR3 in DNA: TGTGCCAGCAGCCCTGGGTTGGTAGGCGAGCAGTACTTC. J is TRBJ2-7 and V is TRBV12-3 or TRBV12-4; D is uncertain. The germline V and J ends were trimmed by 6 bases and 6 bases, with 15 bases remaining between them. The CDR3 has 13 residues.

This clonotype appeared once. V gene TRBV9 combines with J gene TRBJ2-1, with 11 bases aligning to TRBD1. This CDR3 comprises 14 residues. Germline V gene lookup returns CDR1 SGDLS and CDR2 YYNGEE. Unmatched junction bases numbered 7, after V lost 4 bases and J lost 10 bases. The CDR3 DNA is TGTGCCAGCAGCATGGGACAGGGGGAATACGAGCAGTTCTTC. Its protein is CASSMGQGEYEQFF. Combining the CDR3 with reference TRBV9 and TRBJ2-1 gives the whole variable domain DSGVTQTPKHLITATGQRVTLRCSPRSGDLSVYWYQQSLDQGLQFLIQYYNGEERAKGNILERFSAQQFPDLHSELNLSSLELGDSALYFCASSMGQGEYEQFFGPGTRLTVL.

The V gene is TRBV6-5, the J gene TRBJ2-7; D is ambiguous. The length of the CDR3 is 17 residues. The ends were cut back, 2 bases at V and 3 bases at J, with 20 bases in the middle. Germline values: CDR1 MNHEY, CDR2 SVGAGI. The CDR3: CASSYKPPKGALYEQYF. The CDR3 DNA follows: TGTGCCAGCAGTTACAAGCCTCCTAAAGGAGCGCTCTACGAGCAGTACTTC.

The chain recombines TRBV12-3 or TRBV12-4 with TRBJ2-1; 7 nucleotides align to TRBD2. The CDR3 is made up of 15 amino acids. The ends lost 0 bases at V and 4 bases at J; junction bases unmatched: 3. The CDR3 sequence is CASSLAASGYNEQFF. The CDR3 DNA sequence: TGTGCCAGCAGTTTAGCGGCTAGCGGTTACAATGAGCAGTTCTTC.

This clonotype has at least ten counts. The chain employs TRBV5-1 and TRBJ2-7; 9 bases map to TRBD1. This CDR3 comprises 14 residues. CDR1 and CDR2 (germline): SGHRS, YFSETQ. V trimming: 4 bases; J trimming: 3 bases; junction bases outside the gene matches: 5. The CDR3 reads CASSGGTGSYEQYF. CDR3 nucleotide sequence: TGCGCCAGCAGCGGCGGGACAGGGAGCTACGAGCAGTACTTC.

The rearrangement links TRBV4-1 to TRBJ2-7, with a possible D match to TRBD1 (6 bases). CDR1 is MGHRA, CDR2 YSYEKL, per germline. V dropped 0 bases and J dropped 3 bases, with 15 bases sitting between them. The CDR3 spans 16 residues. The CDR3 here is CASSQDLAGVFYEQYF. CDR3 nucleotides: TGCGCCAGCAGCCAAGATCTGGCAGGGGTGTTCTACGAGCAGTACTTC.

This chain joins TRBV6-5 and TRBJ2-7; TRBD2 agrees at 7 bases. The last part of the DNA fits TRBJ2-5 better; the J call may be wrong. Germline V CDR1 and CDR2: MNHEY, SVGAGI. This CDR3 is built from 16 residues. The CDR3, as DNA: TGTGCCAGCAGTTACCTAGCGACTAGCAACAGAGAGACCCAGTACTTC. Translation: CASSYLATSNRETQYF.

A single count supports this clonotype. The rearrangement links TRBV12-3 or TRBV12-4 to TRBJ2-3; D is unresolved. CDR3 length: 14 amino acids. The ends were cut back, 5 bases at V and 3 bases at J, with 12 bases in the middle. In nucleotides, the CDR3 is TGTGCCAGCAGTATCCGGTTGGGAACAGATACGCAGTATTTT. Translating gives CASSIRLGTDTQYF.

The chain couples TRBV5-1 to TRBJ2-5; a possible D gene is TRBD1 (5 bases). Looked up from germline, CDR1 is SGHRS and CDR2 is YFSETQ. Trimming pared 3 bases from V and 11 bases from J, leaving 11 bases between. The CDR3 is made up of 11 amino acids. DNA of the CDR3: TGCGCCAGCAGCTACGGACAAGAGCAGTACTTC. It specifies CASSYGQEQYF.

This chain connects TRBV12-3 or TRBV12-4 to TRBJ1-4; D is undetermined. The CDR3 is 13 amino acids. Trimming cost V 3 bases and J 5 bases, with 7 bases left between them. The CDR3 DNA is TGTGCCAGCAGTTTCGCCCCAAATGAAAAACTGTTTTTT. It translates to CASSFAPNEKLFF.

The chain employs TRBV10-3 and TRBJ2-7; maybe TRBD1 (6 bases). V was trimmed by 1 base and J by 4 bases, leaving 14 bases between them. Germline V CDR1 and CDR2: ENHRY, SYGVKD. The CDR3 runs 15 residues. The CDR3 reads CAISEFEGGSYEQYF. For the CDR3, the DNA is TGTGCCATCAGTGAGTTTGAAGGGGGTAGTTACGAGCAGTACTTC.

This chain connects TRBV12-3 or TRBV12-4 to TRBJ2-1; no clear D. V lost 0 bases and J lost 10, with 10 bases in between. CDR3 length equals 13 residues. DNA for the CDR3: TGTGCCAGCAGTTTAGCTGGTATCCCCGAGCAGTTCTTC. Translation: CASSLAGIPEQFF.

CDR3 protein: CASSVVGTVEGGSAFF. CDR3 nucleotides: TGTGCCAGCAGCGTAGTTGGGACGGTGGAAGGTGGCTCAGCTTTCTTT. The chain combines TRBV9 with TRBJ1-1; tentative D call: TRBD1 (5 bases). V lost 0 bases to trimming and J lost 10 bases, with 22 bases between them. The CDR3 has 16 amino acids. Germline V gives CDR1 SGDLS, CDR2 YYNGEE.

Comments on this clonotype: At one of its ends the junction is not consistent with the germline gene, which may arise from a read error. The chain uses TRBV12-3 or TRBV12-4 and TRBJ1-1; TRBD1 agrees at 8 bases. This CDR3 spans 15 amino acids. Here the CDR3 DNA reads TGTGCCAGCACTCTGGACAGGGAGGTGGGGTCTGAGGCTTTCTTT. Amino acid sequence: CASTLDREVGSEAFF.

The CDR3 DNA follows: TGCAGCGTTGAAGACCAACAGGGGACACATGGCTACACCTTC. It specifies CSVEDQQGTHGYTF. The chain is built from TRBV29-1 and TRBJ1-2; 7 nucleotides match TRBD1. This CDR3 region has 14 residues. The junction had 7 bases not matched to a gene; V was cut back by 0 bases and J by 6 bases. CDR1 and CDR2 from the germline V gene are SQVTM and ANQGSEA.

This chain links TRBV21-1 with TRBJ1-1; TRBD1 is taken as the D call from the table, unchecked against the DNA. TRBV21-1 counts as a pseudogene. The CDR3 is 13 amino acids. Here the CDR3 reads CASSNQGCTEAFF. CDR3 nucleotide sequence: TGTGCCAGCAGTAATCAGGGTTGCACTGAAGCTTTCTTT.

This clonotype has a handful of counts. V is TRBV5-4 and J is TRBJ2-5, with no clear D. The length of the CDR3 is 14 residues. Trimming removed 0 bases from V and 5 bases from J, with 11 bases in between. Germline V gene data show CDR1 as SGHNT and CDR2 as YYREEE (reference sequence). The CDR3 DNA is TGTGCCAGCAGCTTGGATGGCGTTAGGGAGACCCAGTACTTC. Translating gives CASSLDGVRETQYF.

This clonotype was recorded once. The CDR3 DNA is TGTGCCTGGAGTCTCGGCTTGGAGCAGTACTTC. This encodes CAWSLGLEQYF. The chain combines TRBV30 with TRBJ2-5; D is uncertain. Trimming left V 2 bases short and J 11 bases short, with 12 bases between. Germline V CDR1 and CDR2: GTSNPN, SVGIG (reference sequence). The CDR3 is 11 amino acids.

The V call is TRBV6-5, the J call TRBJ1-5, with 9 positions matching TRBD1. V lost 2 bases and J lost 2; bases outside the gene matches: 16. The CDR3 is 20 amino acids. Germline V gene data show CDR1 as MNHEY and CDR2 as SVGAGI. In DNA, the CDR3 is TGTGCCAGCAGTTACCACAGGGGGCGAGTGGGGGAGTATGGCAATCAGCCCCAGCATTTT. This translates into CASSYHRGRVGEYGNQPQHF.

The rearrangement uses TRBV29-1 and TRBJ1-1; a possible D gene is TRBD1 (6 bases). The CDR3 contains 12 residues. In germline, CDR1 is SQVTM, CDR2 ANQGSEA. The V end was cut by 8 bases, the J end by 3 bases, with 13 bases between. Here the CDR3 DNA reads TGCAGCCTCGGACAGAGATACACTGAAGCTTTCTTT. This sequence encodes CSLGQRYTEAFF.

This clonotype was recorded a few times. The gene calls are TRBV29-1 and TRBJ2-6; 8 positions agree with TRBD1. The CDR3 spans 17 residues. With 8 bases clipped from V and 4 bases from J, the junction kept 16 bases outside the gene matches. CDR1 is SQVTM, CDR2 ANQGSEA, per germline. The CDR3 sequence: CSIATGEDKGGANVLTF. CDR3 in DNA: TGCAGCATAGCGACAGGGGAAGATAAGGGAGGGGCCAACGTCCTGACTTTC. Combining the CDR3 with reference TRBV29-1 and TRBJ2-6 gives the whole variable domain SAVISQKPSRDICQRGTSLTIQCQVDSQVTMMFWYRQQPGQSLTLIATANQGSEATYESGFVIDKFPISRPNLTFSTLTVSNMSPEDSSIYLCSIATGEDKGGANVLTFGAGSRLTVL.

This clonotype was picked up one time. The chain is built from TRBV12-3 or TRBV12-4 and TRBJ1-2; no clear D gene. Trimming stripped 8 bases from V and 7 bases from J, with 17 bases between. This CDR3 comprises 13 residues. In DNA, the CDR3 is TGTGCCAGCTCGCGGGGAGGTTCTGTTGGCTACACCTTC. Translating it yields CASSRGGSVGYTF.

V gene TRBV12-5 combines with J gene TRBJ2-3; 8 bases line up with TRBD1. The CDR3 sequence is 15 residues long. Trimming took 0 bases from V and 4 from J; bases not matched to a gene: 3. From germline, CDR1 is LGHNT and CDR2 FRNRAP. The DNA of the CDR3 is TGTGCTAGTGGTTTGGTGCAGGGGGCCGCAGATACGCAGTATTTT. Amino acids: CASGLVQGAADTQYF.

A few counts support this clonotype. The genes are TRBV12-3 or TRBV12-4 and TRBJ2-1; D not resolved. V lost 1 base to trimming and J lost 3 bases, with 7 bases between them. This CDR3 is 14 amino acids long. The CDR3 region has the DNA TGTGCCAGCAGTTTAGGGGGTTTCTACAATGAGCAGTTCTTC. As protein: CASSLGGFYNEQFF.

This sequence joins TRBV29-1 and TRBJ2-1, with 9 nucleotides matching TRBD1. The CDR3 runs 13 residues. The germline CDR1 and CDR2 sequences are SQVTM and ANQGSEA. Germline trimming cut 7 bases from V and 8 bases from J; bases unmatched to any gene: 9. The CDR3 region is CSGAGTGYYEQFF. In DNA form, the CDR3 reads TGCAGCGGTGCCGGGACAGGGTACTATGAGCAGTTCTTC.

The chain links TRBV29-1 to TRBJ2-5, with D unresolved. Germline loops: CDR1 SQVTM, CDR2 ANQGSEA. The CDR3 runs 11 residues. V was pared by 7 bases and J by 4 bases, with 10 bases between. The CDR3 coding sequence is TGCAGCGAAAAGGGTGGAGAGACCCAGTACTTC. Its protein product is CSEKGGETQYF.

The chain is built from TRBV7-2 and TRBJ2-1; TRBD1 matches 8 bases. CDR1 and CDR2 from the germline V gene are SGHTA and FQGNSA. This CDR3 is built from 12 residues. With V trimmed by 5 bases and J by 8 bases, 2 bases remained unmatched. DNA for the CDR3: TGTGCCAGCAGCCTGACAGGGGATGAGCAGTTCTTC. Translated: CASSLTGDEQFF.